These 16 T cell receptor beta chains originate from one sample sequenced in a study of shared clonotypes between healthy human individuals. The assay was immunoSEQ multiplex PCR, and TCRdb's table has in-frame clones only and misses some. The sample shows approximately 1.1 million clones, around 82% of them seen only once. The source material was memory CD4+ T cells from PBMCs. Regarding subset: CD45RA-negative fraction. These receptors came from a young man in good health. Some clones in this sample may be carry-over from other donors' samples.

This chain links TRBV10-2 with TRBJ2-1; D is uncertain. The ends were cut back, 3 bases at V and 6 bases at J, with 6 bases in the middle. The germline V gene encodes CDR1 WSHSY and CDR2 SAAADI. This CDR3 is 12 amino acids long. The CDR3 DNA reads as TGCGCCAGCAGTGAAGCACTCAATGAGCAGTTCTTC. This gives the protein CASSEALNEQFF.

The rearrangement uses TRBV4-1 and TRBJ1-5; 8 bases match TRBD1. CDR3 length: 15 residues. V shed 5 bases and J 3 bases; nucleotides not matched to a gene: 6. Germline loops: CDR1 MGHRA, CDR2 YSYEKL. CDR3 coding DNA: TGCGCCAGCAGCAACGGACAGGGCAACAATCAGCCCCAGCATTTT. This encodes CASSNGQGNNQPQHF.

V is TRBV6-5 and J is TRBJ2-2; D possibly corresponds to TRBD1 (5 bases). Trimming removed 8 bases at V and 1 base at J, with 14 bases between. The CDR3 covers 15 residues. CDR1 and CDR2 (germline): MNHEY, SVGAGI. This CDR3 is CASGWEQVNTGELFF. CDR3 in DNA: TGTGCCAGCGGATGGGAACAGGTGAACACCGGGGAGCTGTTTTTT.

This clone was seen only a few times. The chain recombines TRBV9 with TRBJ1-3; possibly TRBD1 for D (6 bases). The length of the CDR3 is 16 residues. Germline V gives CDR1 SGDLS, CDR2 YYNGEE. The germline V and J ends were trimmed by 0 bases and 0 bases, with 10 bases remaining between them. CDR3 DNA: TGTGCCAGCAGCGTAGCTACACAGGGCTCTGGAAACACCATATATTTT. Translation: CASSVATQGSGNTIYF.

The chain recombines TRBV9 with TRBJ2-7; 7 nucleotides agree with TRBD1. Germline V gives CDR1 SGDLS, CDR2 YYNGEE. V dropped 5 bases and J dropped 6; count of bases not matched to a gene: 11. This CDR3 is 14 amino acids long. CDR3 DNA: TGTGCCAGCAGTTCCCGGACAGGCCCTTCCGAGCAGTACTTC. This encodes CASSSRTGPSEQYF.

The chain has TRBV4-2 and TRBJ2-2; possibly TRBD2 for D (6 bases). Germline V CDR1 and CDR2: LGHNA, YNFKEQ. Trimming took 0 bases from V and 4 from J, leaving 12 bases between them. The length of the CDR3 is 16 residues. CDR3 loop: CASSQDTGSVTGELFF. CDR3 DNA sequence: TGTGCCAGCAGCCAAGACACCGGGAGTGTCACCGGGGAGCTGTTTTTT.

V is TRBV10-3 and J is TRBJ2-4, with D unclear. CDR1 ENHRY and CDR2 SYGVKD come from the germline V gene. The CDR3 runs 12 residues. Trimming removed 2 bases from V and 8 bases from J, with 7 bases in between. The CDR3: CAISEGLDIQYF. The CDR3 DNA reads as TGTGCCATCAGTGAGGGGTTAGACATTCAGTACTTC.

The gene calls are TRBV9 and TRBJ1-1; TRBD1 agrees at 11 bases. The length of the CDR3 is 15 residues. Germline V lookup: CDR1 SGDLS, CDR2 YYNGEE. The V gene end was trimmed by 4 bases and the J gene end by 6 bases; junction bases not matched to a gene: 8. CDR3 loop: CASSRTGGTGSEAFF. DNA of the CDR3: TGTGCCAGCAGCAGGACAGGGGGCACGGGATCTGAAGCTTTCTTT.

J is TRBJ1-2 and V is TRBV29-1, with TRBD1 identical over 7 bases. V trimming: 7 bases; J trimming: 0 bases; junction bases outside the gene matches: 8. The germline V gene has CDR1 SQVTM and CDR2 ANQGSEA. The CDR3 contains 14 residues. Here the CDR3 DNA reads TGCAGCGCATCCACCGGGACAGCTAACTATGGCTACACCTTC. This gives the protein CSASTGTANYGYTF. The full variable domain, rest sourced from reference TRBV29-1 and TRBJ1-2, is SAVISQKPSRDICQRGTSLTIQCQVDSQVTMMFWYRQQPGQSLTLIATANQGSEATYESGFVIDKFPISRPNLTFSTLTVSNMSPEDSSIYLCSASTGTANYGYTFGSGTRLTVV.

This clone was picked up one time. This chain joins TRBV5-4 and TRBJ2-1; D is perhaps TRBD2 (5 bases). This CDR3 comprises 14 residues. The V gene lost 4 bases and the J gene lost 9 bases, with 17 bases spanning the gap. CDR1 SGHNT and CDR2 YYREEE come from the germline V gene (reference sequence). DNA for the CDR3: TGTGCCAGCAGCCCAAGTCTCACCCGGGGTGAGCAGTTCTTC. It yields the protein CASSPSLTRGEQFF.

The chain joins TRBV7-9 to TRBJ1-1, with D hard to call. CDR3 length equals 12 residues. The V and J ends lost 5 bases and 10 bases respectively, with 14 bases between them. Per germline, CDR1 SEHNR and CDR2 FQNEAQ (reference sequence). This chain's CDR3 is CASSQREGPAFF. CDR3 DNA: TGTGCCAGCAGCCAGCGGGAAGGGCCAGCTTTCTTT.

The chain combines TRBV5-1 with TRBJ1-2, with D hard to call. The CDR3 is made up of 12 amino acids. The V end was cut by 4 bases, the J end by 8 bases, with 12 bases between. Germline CDR1 reads SGHRS; CDR2 reads YFSETQ. The CDR3 region is CASSPTEGGYTF. As DNA, the CDR3 is TGCGCCAGCAGCCCTACGGAAGGAGGCTACACCTTC. Looking up the rest from reference TRBV5-1 and TRBJ1-2 gives the full variable domain: KAGVTQTPRYLIKTRGQQVTLSCSPISGHRSVSWYQQTPGQGLQFLFEYFSETQRNKGNFPGRFSGRQFSNSRSEMNVSTLELGDSALYLCASSPTEGGYTFGSGTRLTVV.

The V gene is TRBV6-4, the J gene TRBJ2-5; 7 bases fit TRBD1. Germline lookup yields CDR1 MRHNA and CDR2 SNTAGT. This CDR3 comprises 16 residues. V dropped 3 bases and J dropped 5; count of bases not matched to a gene: 12. The DNA of the CDR3 is TGTGCCAGCAGTGAGACCTGGGACAGACCAGGGGAGACCCAGTACTTC. This encodes CASSETWDRPGETQYF.

This clone came up a few times. This sequence joins TRBV7-8 and TRBJ2-7; 12 positions agree with TRBD2. V shed 5 bases, J shed 0 bases, and the junction held 2 bases outside the gene matches. The CDR3 has 15 amino acids. Germline V gene sequence: CDR1 SGHVS, CDR2 FQNEAQ. This CDR3 is CASSPSGRASYEQYF. The CDR3 coding sequence is TGTGCCAGCAGCCCTAGCGGGAGGGCCTCCTACGAGCAGTACTTC.

The CDR3 here is CASSRRGVGAVDEQYF. CDR3 nucleotides: TGCGCCAGCAGCCGTCGTGGGGTGGGGGCGGTAGACGAGCAGTACTTC. The chain employs TRBV5-1 and TRBJ2-7, with a weak D call TRBD1 (6 bases). The CDR3 has 16 residues. Trimming left V 4 bases short and J 5 bases short, with 22 bases between. Germline CDR1 is SGHRS and CDR2 is YFSETQ.

The genes are TRBV5-1 and TRBJ2-1; tentatively, D is TRBD2 (5 bases). This CDR3 has 15 amino acids. The V end was cut by 0 bases, the J end by 4 bases, with 11 bases between. Per germline, CDR1 SGHRS and CDR2 YFSETQ. For the CDR3, the DNA is TGCGCCAGCAGCTTGGTTCCGGGGTTATACAATGAGCAGTTCTTC. It is translated as CASSLVPGLYNEQFF.